The TCR beta chain described here comes from a study of monozygotic twins with inflammatory bowel disease. From the 5' RACE reads, TCRdb lists one entry per CDR3 protein and no DNA. The record lists under 130,000 distinct CDR3 sequences, of which the ten most abundant hold around 1.9%. The germline CDR1 and CDR2 sequences are MDHEN and SYDVKM. The CDR3 length is 15 residues. This rearrangement joins TRBV28 to TRBJ2-7; TCRdb reports TRBD2, a call that lacks DNA to check it against. This clonotype originated in a human donor with ulcerative colitis or Crohn's disease, or a healthy co-twin of an affected twin (not recorded which). The source material was blood. CDR3: CASSLSVAGGGEQYF.